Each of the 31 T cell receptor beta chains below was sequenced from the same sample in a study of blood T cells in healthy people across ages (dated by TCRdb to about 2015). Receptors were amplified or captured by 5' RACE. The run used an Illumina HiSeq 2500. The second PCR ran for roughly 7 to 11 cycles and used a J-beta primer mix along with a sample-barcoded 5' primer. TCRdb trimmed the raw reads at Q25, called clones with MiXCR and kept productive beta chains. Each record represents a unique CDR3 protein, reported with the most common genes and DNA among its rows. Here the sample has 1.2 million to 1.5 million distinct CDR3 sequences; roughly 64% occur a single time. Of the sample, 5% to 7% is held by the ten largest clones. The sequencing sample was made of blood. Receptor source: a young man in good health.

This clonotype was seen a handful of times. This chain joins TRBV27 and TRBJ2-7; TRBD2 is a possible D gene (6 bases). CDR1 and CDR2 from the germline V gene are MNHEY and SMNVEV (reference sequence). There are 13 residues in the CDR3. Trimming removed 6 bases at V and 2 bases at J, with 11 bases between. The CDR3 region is CASSGTPTYEQYF. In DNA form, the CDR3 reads TGTGCCAGCAGCGGGACTCCCACCTACGAGCAGTACTTC.

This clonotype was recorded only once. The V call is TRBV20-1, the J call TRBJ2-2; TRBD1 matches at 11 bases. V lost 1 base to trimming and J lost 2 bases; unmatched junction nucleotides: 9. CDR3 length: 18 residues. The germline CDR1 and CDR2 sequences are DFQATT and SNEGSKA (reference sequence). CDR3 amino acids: CSARGKDRGRINTGELFF. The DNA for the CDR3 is TGCAGTGCTAGAGGAAAGGACAGGGGGCGGATTAACACCGGGGAGCTGTTTTTT.

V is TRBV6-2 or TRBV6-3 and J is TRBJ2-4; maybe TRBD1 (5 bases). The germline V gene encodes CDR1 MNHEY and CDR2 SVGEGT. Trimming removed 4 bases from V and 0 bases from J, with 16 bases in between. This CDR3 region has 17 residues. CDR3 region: CASSSPQVLIAKNIQYF. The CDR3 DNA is TGTGCCAGCAGTTCCCCACAGGTCCTTATAGCCAAAAACATTCAGTACTTC.

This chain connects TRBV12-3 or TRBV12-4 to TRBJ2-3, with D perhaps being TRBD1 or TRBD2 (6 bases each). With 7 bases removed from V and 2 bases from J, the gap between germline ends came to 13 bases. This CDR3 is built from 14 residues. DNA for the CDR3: TGTGCCAGCATACAGGGACTTAACACAGATACGCAGTATTTT. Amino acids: CASIQGLNTDTQYF.

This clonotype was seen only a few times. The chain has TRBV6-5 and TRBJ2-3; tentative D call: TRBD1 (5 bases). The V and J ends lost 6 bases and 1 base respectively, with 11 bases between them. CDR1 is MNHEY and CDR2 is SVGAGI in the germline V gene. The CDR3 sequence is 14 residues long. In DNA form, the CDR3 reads TGTGCCAGCAGCACCACAGGTCGCACAGATACGCAGTATTTT. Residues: CASSTTGRTDTQYF.

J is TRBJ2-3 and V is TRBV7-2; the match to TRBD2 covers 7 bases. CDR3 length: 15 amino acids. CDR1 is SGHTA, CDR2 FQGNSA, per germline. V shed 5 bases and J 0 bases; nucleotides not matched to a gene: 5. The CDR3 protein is CASSRGVTSTDTQYF. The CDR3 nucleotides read TGTGCCAGCAGCCGGGGGGTAACTAGCACAGATACGCAGTATTTT.

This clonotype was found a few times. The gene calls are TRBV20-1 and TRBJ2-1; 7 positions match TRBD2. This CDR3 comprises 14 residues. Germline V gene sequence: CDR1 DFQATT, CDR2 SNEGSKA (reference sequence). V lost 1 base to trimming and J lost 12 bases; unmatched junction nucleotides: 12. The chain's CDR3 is CSARASGALGGQFF. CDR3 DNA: TGCAGTGCTAGAGCCAGCGGGGCCCTCGGGGGGCAGTTCTTC.

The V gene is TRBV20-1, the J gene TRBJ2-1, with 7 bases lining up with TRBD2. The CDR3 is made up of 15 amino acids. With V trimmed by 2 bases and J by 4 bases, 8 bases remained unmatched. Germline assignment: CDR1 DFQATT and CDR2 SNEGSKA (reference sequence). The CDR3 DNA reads TGCAGTGCTAGAATCTCAGCGGGGCGGTACAATGAGCAGTTCTTC. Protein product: CSARISAGRYNEQFF.

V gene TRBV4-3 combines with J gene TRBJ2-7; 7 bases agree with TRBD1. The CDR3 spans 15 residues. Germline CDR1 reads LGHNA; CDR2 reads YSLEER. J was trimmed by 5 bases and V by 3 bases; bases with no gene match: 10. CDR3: CASSQTSDRANEQYF. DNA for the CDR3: TGCGCCAGCAGCCAGACCTCAGACAGGGCCAACGAGCAGTACTTC.

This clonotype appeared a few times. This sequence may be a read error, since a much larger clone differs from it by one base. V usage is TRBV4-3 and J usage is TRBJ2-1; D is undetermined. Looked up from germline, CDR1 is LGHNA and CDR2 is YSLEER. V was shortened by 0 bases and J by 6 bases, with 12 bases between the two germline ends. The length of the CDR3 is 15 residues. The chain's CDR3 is CASSQDDAGFNEQFF. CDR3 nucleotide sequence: TGCGCCAGCAGCCAAGATGATGCAGGTTTCAATGAGCAGTTCTTC.

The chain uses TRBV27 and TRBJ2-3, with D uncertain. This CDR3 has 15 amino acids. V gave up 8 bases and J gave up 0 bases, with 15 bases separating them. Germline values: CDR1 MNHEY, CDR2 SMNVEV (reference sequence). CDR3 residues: CASQPFGPSTDTQYF. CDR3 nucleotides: TGTGCCAGCCAGCCGTTTGGGCCTAGCACAGATACGCAGTATTTT.

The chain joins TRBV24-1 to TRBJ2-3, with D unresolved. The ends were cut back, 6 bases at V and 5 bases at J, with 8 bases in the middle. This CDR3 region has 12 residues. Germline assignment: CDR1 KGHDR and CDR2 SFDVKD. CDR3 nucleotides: TGTGCCACCAGTCCCTTCTTAGATACGCAGTATTTT. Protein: CATSPFLDTQYF.

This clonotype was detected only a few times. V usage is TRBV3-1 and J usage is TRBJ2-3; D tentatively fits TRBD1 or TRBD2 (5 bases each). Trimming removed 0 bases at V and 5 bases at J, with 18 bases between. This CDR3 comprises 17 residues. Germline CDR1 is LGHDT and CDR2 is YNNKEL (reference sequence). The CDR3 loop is CASSQEGLAINGDTQYF. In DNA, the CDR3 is TGTGCCAGCAGCCAAGAGGGGCTAGCTATAAACGGAGATACGCAGTATTTT.

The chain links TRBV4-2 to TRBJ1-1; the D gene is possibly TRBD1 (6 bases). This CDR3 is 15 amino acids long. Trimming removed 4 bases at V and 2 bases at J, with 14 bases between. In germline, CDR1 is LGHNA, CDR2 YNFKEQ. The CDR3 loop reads CASSPKTGENTEAFF. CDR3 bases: TGTGCCAGCAGCCCAAAGACAGGAGAAAACACTGAAGCTTTCTTT.

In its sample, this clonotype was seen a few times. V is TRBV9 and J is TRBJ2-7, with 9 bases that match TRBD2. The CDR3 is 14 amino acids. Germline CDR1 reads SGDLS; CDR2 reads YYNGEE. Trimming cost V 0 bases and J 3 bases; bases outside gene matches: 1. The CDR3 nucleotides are TGTGCCAGCAGCGTAGGGCGGGGGGGCTACGAGCAGTACTTC. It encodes CASSVGRGGYEQYF.

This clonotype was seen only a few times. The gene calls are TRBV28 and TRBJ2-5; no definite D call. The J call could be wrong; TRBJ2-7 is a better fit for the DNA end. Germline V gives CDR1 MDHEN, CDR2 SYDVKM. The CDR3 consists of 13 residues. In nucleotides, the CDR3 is TGTGCCAGCAGTGTAGCCGGCAACTACGAGCAGTACTTC. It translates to CASSVAGNYEQYF.

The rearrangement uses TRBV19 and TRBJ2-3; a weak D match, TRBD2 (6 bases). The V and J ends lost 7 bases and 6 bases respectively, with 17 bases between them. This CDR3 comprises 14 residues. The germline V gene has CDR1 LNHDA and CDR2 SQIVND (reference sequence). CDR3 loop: CASTLGTGVDTQYF. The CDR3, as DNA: TGTGCCAGTACCCTAGGAACGGGGGTGGATACGCAGTATTTT.

This CDR3 is CASRIAGGLSGANVLTF. The DNA of the CDR3 is TGTGCCAGCAGAATAGCGGGGGGGCTGTCTGGGGCCAACGTCCTGACTTTC. V usage is TRBV27 and J usage is TRBJ2-6; TRBD2 aligns across 11 bases. This CDR3 spans 17 amino acids. Germline CDR1 reads MNHEY; CDR2 reads SMNVEV (reference sequence). J gave up 1 base and V 6 bases, and 5 bases lay outside the gene matches.

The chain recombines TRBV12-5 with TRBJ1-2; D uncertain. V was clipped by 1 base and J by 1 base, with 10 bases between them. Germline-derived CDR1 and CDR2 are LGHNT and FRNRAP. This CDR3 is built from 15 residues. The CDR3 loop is CASGLDVGINYGYTF. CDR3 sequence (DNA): TGTGCTAGTGGTTTGGACGTCGGCATTAACTATGGCTACACCTTC.

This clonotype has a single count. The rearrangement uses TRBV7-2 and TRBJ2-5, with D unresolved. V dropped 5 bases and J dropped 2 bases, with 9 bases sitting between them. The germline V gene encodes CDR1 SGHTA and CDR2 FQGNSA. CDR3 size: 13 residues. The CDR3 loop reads CASSVVRQETQYF. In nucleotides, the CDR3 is TGTGCCAGCAGCGTTGTCCGTCAAGAGACCCAGTACTTC.

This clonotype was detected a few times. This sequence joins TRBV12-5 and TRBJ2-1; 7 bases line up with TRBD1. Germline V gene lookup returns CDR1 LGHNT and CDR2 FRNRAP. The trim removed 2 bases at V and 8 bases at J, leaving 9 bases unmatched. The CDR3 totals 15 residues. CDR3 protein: CASGLLHRGSYEQFF. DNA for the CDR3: TGTGCTAGTGGTTTGTTACACAGGGGTTCCTATGAGCAGTTCTTC.

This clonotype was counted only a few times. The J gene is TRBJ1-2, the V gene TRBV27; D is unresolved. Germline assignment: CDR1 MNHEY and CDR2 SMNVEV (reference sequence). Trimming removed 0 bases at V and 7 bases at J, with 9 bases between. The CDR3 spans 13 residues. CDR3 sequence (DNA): TGTGCCAGCAGTTTATCAGCAGGCTCTGGCTACACCTTC. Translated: CASSLSAGSGYTF.

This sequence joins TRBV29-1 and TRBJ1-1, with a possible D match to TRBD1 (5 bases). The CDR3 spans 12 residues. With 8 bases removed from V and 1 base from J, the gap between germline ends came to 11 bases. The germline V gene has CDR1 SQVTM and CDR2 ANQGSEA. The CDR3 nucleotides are TGCAGCATTCCGAGGGGGAACACTGAAGCTTTCTTT. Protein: CSIPRGNTEAFF.

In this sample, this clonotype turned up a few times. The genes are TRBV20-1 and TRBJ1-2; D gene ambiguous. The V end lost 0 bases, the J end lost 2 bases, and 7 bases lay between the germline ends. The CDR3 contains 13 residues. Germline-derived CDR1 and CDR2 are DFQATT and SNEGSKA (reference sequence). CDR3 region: CSARDERNYGYTF. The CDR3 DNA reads TGCAGTGCTAGAGATGAGAGAAACTATGGCTACACCTTC.

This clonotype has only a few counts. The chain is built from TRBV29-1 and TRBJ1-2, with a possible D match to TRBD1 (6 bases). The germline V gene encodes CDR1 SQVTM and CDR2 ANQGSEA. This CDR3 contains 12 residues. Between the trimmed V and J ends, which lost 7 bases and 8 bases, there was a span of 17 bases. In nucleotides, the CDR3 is TGCAGCGCCCAAAGTACAGGGCCCGGCTACACCTTC. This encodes CSAQSTGPGYTF.

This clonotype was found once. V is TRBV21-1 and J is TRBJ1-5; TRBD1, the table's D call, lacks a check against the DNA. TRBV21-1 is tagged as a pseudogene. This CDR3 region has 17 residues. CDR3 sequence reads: CASSKAANRGGDQPQHF. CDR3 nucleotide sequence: TGTGCCAGCAGCAAAGCTGCCAACAGGGGAGGAGATCAGCCCCAGCATTTT.

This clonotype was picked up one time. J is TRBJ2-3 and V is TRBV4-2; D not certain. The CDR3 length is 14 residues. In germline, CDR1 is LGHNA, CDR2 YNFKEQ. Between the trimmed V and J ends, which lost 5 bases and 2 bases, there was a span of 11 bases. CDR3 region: CASSLGYNTDTQYF. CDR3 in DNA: TGTGCCAGCAGCTTAGGATATAACACAGATACGCAGTATTTT.

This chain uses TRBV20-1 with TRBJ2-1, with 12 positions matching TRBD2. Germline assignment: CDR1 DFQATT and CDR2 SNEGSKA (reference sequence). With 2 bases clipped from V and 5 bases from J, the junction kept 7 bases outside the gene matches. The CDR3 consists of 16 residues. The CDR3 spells CSARLTSGRIDNEQFF. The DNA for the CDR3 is TGCAGTGCTAGACTGACTAGCGGGAGAATAGACAATGAGCAGTTCTTC.

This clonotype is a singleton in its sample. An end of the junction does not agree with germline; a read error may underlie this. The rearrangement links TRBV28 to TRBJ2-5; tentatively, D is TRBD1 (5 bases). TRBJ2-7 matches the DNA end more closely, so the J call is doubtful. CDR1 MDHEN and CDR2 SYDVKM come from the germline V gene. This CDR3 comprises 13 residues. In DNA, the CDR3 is TGTGCCAGCAGCCCAGGGTACTCCTGCGAGCAGTACTTC. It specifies CASSPGYSCEQYF.

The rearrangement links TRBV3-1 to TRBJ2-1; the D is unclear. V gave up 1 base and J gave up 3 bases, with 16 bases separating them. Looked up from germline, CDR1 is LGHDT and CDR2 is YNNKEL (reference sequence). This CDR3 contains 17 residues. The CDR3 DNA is TGTGCCAGCAGCCAAGTTTTAGAGGCCAGGATCTACAATGAGCAGTTCTTC. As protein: CASSQVLEARIYNEQFF.

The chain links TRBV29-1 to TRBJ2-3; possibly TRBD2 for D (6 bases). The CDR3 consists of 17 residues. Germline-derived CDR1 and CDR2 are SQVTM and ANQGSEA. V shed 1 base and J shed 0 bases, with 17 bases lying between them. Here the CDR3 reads CSVEGSGAGQSTDTQYF. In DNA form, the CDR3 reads TGCAGCGTTGAAGGATCGGGAGCGGGTCAGAGCACAGATACGCAGTATTTT.